This TCR beta chain was captured in a study of CD8 T cells in ankylosing spondylitis. General study points: Reports say disease-linked clones showed up significantly more in matched ankylosing spondylitis synovial fluid. Reports of some motif variants in reactive arthritis synovial fluid and blood predate this one.

As to this clonotype: Its specificity is not known.

Each CDR3 protein is one row after TCRdb ran MiXCR on the 5' RACE reads. The sample yields roughly 220,000 distinct CDR3 sequences, roughly a tenth seen once. With V trimmed by 5 bases and J by 16 bases, 10 bases remained unmatched. There are 12 residues in the CDR3. The germline CDR1 and CDR2 sequences are LGHNT and FRNRAP. The chain combines TRBV12-5 with TRBJ2-1; 8 bases agree with TRBD1. The receptor's source is a male donor with ankylosing spondylitis or in good health (not recorded which). Material for sequencing was blood, either unsorted or a sorted T cell fraction (not recorded which). CDR3 in amino acids: CASGPEGRGPFF. In DNA form, the CDR3 reads TGTGCTAGTGGTCCGGAGGGCAGGGGGCCTTTCTTC.